This T cell receptor (beta chain) was documented in a study of shared clonotypes between healthy human individuals. Roughly 30,000 T cell genomes, or around 0.3 ug DNA, went into unsorted PBMC replicate PCRs. The assay was immunoSEQ multiplex PCR, and TCRdb's table has in-frame clones only and misses some. Of about 450,000 clones in the sample, 70% to 80% were seen once. Every contributor of samples was a Caucasian grown-up residing in Nashville, Tennessee. When samples were unsorted, approximately 90 million PBMCs were used for genomic DNA. Remarks on this clone: The sample holds other DNA sequences that translate to the same CDR3.

What was sequenced was PBMCs. This clonotype was obtained from a woman aged 40-49 years in good health. Some clones in this sample may be carry-over from other donors' samples.

The CDR3 DNA reads TGTGCCATCAGTGAGTCGGGGACAGATACGCAGTATTTT. Translation: CAISESGTDTQYF. The V and J genes are TRBV10-3 and TRBJ2-3, with D uncertain. V gave up 0 bases and J gave up 3 bases, with 4 bases separating them. Germline-derived CDR1 and CDR2 are ENHRY and SYGVKD. This CDR3 spans 13 amino acids.